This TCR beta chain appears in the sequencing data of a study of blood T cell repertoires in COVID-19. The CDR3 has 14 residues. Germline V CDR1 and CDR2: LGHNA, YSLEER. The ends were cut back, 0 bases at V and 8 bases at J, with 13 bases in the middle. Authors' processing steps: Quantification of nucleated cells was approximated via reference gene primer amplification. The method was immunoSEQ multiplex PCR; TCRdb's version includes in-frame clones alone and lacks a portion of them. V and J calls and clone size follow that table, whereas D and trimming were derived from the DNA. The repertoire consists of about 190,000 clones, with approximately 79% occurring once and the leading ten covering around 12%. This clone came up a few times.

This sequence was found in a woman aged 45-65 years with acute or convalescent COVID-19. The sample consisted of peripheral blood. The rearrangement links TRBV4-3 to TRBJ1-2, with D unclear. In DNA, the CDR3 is TGCGCCAGCAGCCAAGATAGAACCCCGTCGGGCTACACCTTC. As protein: CASSQDRTPSGYTF.